In this sample, the clone carrying this T cell receptor (beta chain) turned up a few times. As yet, its antigen is unknown. These data belong to a study of response to subunit inactivated influenza vaccine. Notes on the study in general: Authors suggested seasonal influenza vaccinations each recruit few new T cells.

V shed 10 bases, J shed 3 bases, and the junction held 8 bases outside the gene matches. CDR3 length: 15 residues. The germline CDR1 and CDR2 sequences are LNHDA and SQIVND (reference sequence). Using its own MiXCR run on the RT-PCR reads, TCRdb lists one record per CDR3 protein. The sample holds under 200,000 distinct CDR3 sequences, approximately 12% seen once. The data also belong to a second study, concerning T cells expressing NK-cell markers. That report notes: Synthesis of TCR beta cDNA relied on 5'RACE template switching carrying UMIs. An anti-gamma-delta TCR antibody restricted sorting to alpha-beta TCR T cells in several experiments.

The V and J genes are TRBV19 and TRBJ2-3; 12 bases agree with TRBD1. The sample in question was CD8+ T cells sorted from PBMCs, obtained 11 to 12 days after vaccination. This clonotype was obtained from a man aged 45-65 years who received an inactivated influenza vaccine. The CDR3 DNA is TGTGCCACGAGAAGGGGACAGGGGGCTACAGATACGCAGTATTTT. This sequence encodes CATRRGQGATDTQYF. Combining the CDR3 with reference TRBV19 and TRBJ2-3 gives the whole variable domain DGGITQSPKYLFRKEGQNVTLSCEQNLNHDAMYWYRQDPGQGLRLIYYSQIVNDFQKGDIAEGYSVSREKKESFPLTVTSAQKNPTAFYLCATRRGQGATDTQYFGPGTRLTVL.